This is a list of T cell receptor beta chains from one sample in a study of read filtering for tumor transcriptome and immune sequencing. TCRdb fed the reads into MiXCR, producing one record per CDR3 protein. The table records roughly 130,000 distinct CDR3 sequences, roughly 13% of them present only once. Input material: a population of CD138-negative cells sorted from bone marrow. The receptors stem from a donor at least 40 years old with multiple myeloma. CDR3s include the opening cysteine and the closing phenylalanine or tryptophan. D genes are given only for firm matches. Rows may omit the clone size; those that give it use once, few, many or a size class.

CASSLEVRGGTGTQYF	TGTGCCAGCAGCTTGGAGGTGCGGGGGGGCACAGGTACGCAGTATTTT	TRBD2	TRBJ2-3	NA	TRBV5-6
CASIRSGALNTGELFF	TGTGCCAGCATTCGCTCCGGGGCTTTGAACACCGGGGAGCTGTTTTTT	NA	TRBJ2-2	NA	TRBV28
CASRVSLGTDTQYF	TGTGCCAGCAGAGTAAGTCTGGGGACAGATACGCAGTATTTT	NA	TRBJ2-3	NA	TRBV27
CASSFRVTTEAFF	TGTGCCAGCAGTTTCCGGGTTACCACTGAAGCTTTCTTT	NA	TRBJ1-1	many	TRBV27
CSSGQGADTEAFF	TGCAGCTCGGGCCAGGGGGCTGACACTGAAGCTTTCTTT	TRBD1	TRBJ1-1	many	TRBV29-1
CASSLTSQRGSYEQYF	TGTGCCAGCAGTTTAACGTCCCAGCGGGGTTCCTACGAGCAGTACTTC	TRBD2	TRBJ2-7	many	TRBV12-3/TRBV12-4
CASSLDYQETQYF	TGTGCCAGCAGCTTGGATTATCAAGAGACCCAGTACTTC	NA	TRBJ2-5	many	TRBV5-6
CASSYSGFGYTF	TGTGCCAGCAGTTACTCTGGATTTGGCTACACCTTC	NA	TRBJ1-2	many	TRBV6-2/TRBV6-3
CASSSSLDRDGTEAFF	TGTGCCAGCAGCTCGTCCTTAGACAGGGATGGCACTGAAGCTTTCTTT	TRBD1	TRBJ1-1	NA	TRBV7-9
CASSQGETGANVLTF	TGTGCCAGCAGCCAAGGAGAAACTGGGGCCAACGTCCTGACTTTC	NA	TRBJ2-6	many	TRBV3-1
CSAEYAVTDTQYF	TGCAGCGCCGAATACGCGGTCACAGATACGCAGTATTTT	NA	TRBJ2-3	NA	TRBV29-1
CASSLDSSQNQPQHF	TGTGCCAGCAGCTTAGACTCGTCCCAGAATCAGCCCCAGCATTTT	NA	TRBJ1-5	many	TRBV7-9
CASGTDTQYF	TGTGCCAGCGGGACCGATACGCAGTATTTT	NA	TRBJ2-3	many	TRBV12-3/TRBV12-4
CSAQTSGSNEQFF	TGCAGCGCCCAGACTAGCGGGAGCAATGAGCAGTTCTTC	TRBD2	TRBJ2-1	many	TRBV29-1
CASSSAVVPTGELFF	TGCGCCAGCAGCTCGGCCGTAGTTCCCACCGGGGAGCTGTTTTTT	NA	TRBJ2-2	few	TRBV5-1
CASSPGFQAFF	TGTGCCAGTTCACCGGGATTTCAAGCTTTCTTT	NA	TRBJ1-1	many	TRBV2
CASSPTGEPTEAFF	TGTGCCAGCAGCCCAACAGGGGAGCCCACTGAAGCTTTCTTT	TRBD1	TRBJ1-1	many	TRBV28
CASSLQGGLQETQYF	TGTGCCAGCAGTTTACAGGGAGGGCTCCAAGAGACCCAGTACTTC	TRBD2	TRBJ2-5	many	TRBV28
CATSDPASYNEQFF	TGTGCCACCAGTGACCCAGCAAGCTACAATGAGCAGTTCTTC	NA	TRBJ2-1	many	TRBV24-1
CASSLVGLRPDTQYF	TGTGCCAGCAGCTTAGTGGGGTTGAGGCCAGATACGCAGTATTTT	NA	TRBJ2-3	many	TRBV11-2
CASSTGTGSVHEQFF	TGTGCCAGCAGTACCGGGACAGGGTCTGTTCATGAGCAGTTCTTC	TRBD1	TRBJ2-1	NA	TRBV6-1
CASSGTDGSNYGYTF	TGTGCCAGCAGCGGGACCGACGGCAGCAACTATGGCTACACCTTC	NA	TRBJ1-2	NA	TRBV6-1
CASSVADFQGNTIYF	TGTGCCAGCAGCGTAGCGGACTTCCAGGGGAACACCATATATTTT	NA	TRBJ1-3	few	TRBV9
CAWREDGANVLTF	TGTGCCTGGAGGGAAGATGGGGCCAACGTCCTGACTTTC	NA	TRBJ2-6	many	TRBV30
CASSQVHPNIQYF	TGTGCCAGCAGCCAAGTACACCCGAACATTCAGTACTTC	NA	TRBJ2-4	many	TRBV3-1
CASSLGLAGGTDTQHF	TGTGCCAGCAGCTTAGGTCTAGCGGGAGGCACAGATACGCAGCATTTT	NA	TRBJ1-5	NA	TRBV7-9
CASSLVRDSISGANVLTF	TGTGCCAGCAGCTTGGTTCGGGACAGCATCTCTGGGGCCAACGTCCTGACTTTC	TRBD1	TRBJ2-6	many	TRBV5-6
CASSLVVRETQYF	TGTGCCAGCAGCTTAGTTGTCCGAGAGACCCAGTACTTC	NA	TRBJ2-5	many	TRBV7-2
CASSQVDGPGQPQHF	TGTGCCAGCAGCCAAGTAGACGGCCCGGGACAGCCCCAGCATTTT	NA	TRBJ1-5	many	TRBV3-1
CASSLKSASLAKNIQYF	TGTGCCAGCAGCTTAAAGTCAGCCTCGTTGGCCAAAAACATTCAGTACTTC	NA	TRBJ2-4	many	TRBV11-2